The T cell receptor beta chain under discussion was sequenced for a study of T cell responses to AZD1222 COVID-19 vaccine. Clones were sequenced by immunoSEQ multiplex PCR, and TCRdb holds only the in-frame ones, with some missing. The data show tens of thousands of clones, about 85% seen once. The sequencing used peripheral blood, collected on day 0 of AZD1222 vaccination. The clonotype comes from an adult in good health.

The CDR3 DNA follows: TGTGCCAGCAACCCCGGGACAGGGGCCGGGGAGCTGTTTTTT. As protein: CASNPGTGAGELFF. V is TRBV6-6 and J is TRBJ2-2, with TRBD1 matching over 10 bases. With V trimmed by 7 bases and J by 6 bases, 5 bases remained unmatched. This CDR3 contains 14 residues. Germline loops: CDR1 MNHNY, CDR2 SVGAGI (reference sequence).